This T cell receptor beta chain stems from a study of CD8 T cells in ankylosing spondylitis. Germline assignment: CDR1 SEHNR and CDR2 FQNEAQ (reference sequence). V shed 4 bases, J shed 7 bases, and the junction held 9 bases outside the gene matches. The CDR3 totals 15 residues. It was by quantitative 5'-RACE with molecular barcodes that TCR beta libraries were made. TCRdb re-called the 5' RACE reads with MiXCR, one entry per CDR3 protein. This table holds 230,000 or so distinct CDR3 sequences, 15% to 20% found once. Study-wide results and limits: The authors found the disease-linked clones to be CD8+ and relatively rare in peripheral blood. There was reportedly significant enrichment of clones that were disease-linked in matched ankylosing spondylitis synovial fluid.

Turning to this clonotype: Its antigen is unknown.

The sequenced sample consisted of blood, either unsorted or a sorted T cell fraction (not recorded which). This sequence was found in a male donor with ankylosing spondylitis or in good health (not recorded which). This chain connects TRBV7-9 to TRBJ2-1; 8 nucleotides align to TRBD1. CDR3 residues: CASSSSQGAGNEQFF. DNA of the CDR3: TGTGCCAGCAGCTCCTCTCAGGGGGCGGGTAATGAGCAGTTCTTC.